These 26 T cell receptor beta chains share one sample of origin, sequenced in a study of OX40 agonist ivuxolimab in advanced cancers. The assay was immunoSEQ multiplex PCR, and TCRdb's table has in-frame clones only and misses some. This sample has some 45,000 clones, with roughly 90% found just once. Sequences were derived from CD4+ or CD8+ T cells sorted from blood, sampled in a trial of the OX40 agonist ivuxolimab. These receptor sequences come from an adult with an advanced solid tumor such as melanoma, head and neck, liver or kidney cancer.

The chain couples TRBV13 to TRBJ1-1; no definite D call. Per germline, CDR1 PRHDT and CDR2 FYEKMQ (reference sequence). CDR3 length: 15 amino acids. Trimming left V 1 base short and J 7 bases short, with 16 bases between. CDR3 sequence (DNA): TGTGCCAGCAGCTTAGAGGACGAGGAGGCGAATGAAGCTTTCTTT. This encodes CASSLEDEEANEAFF.

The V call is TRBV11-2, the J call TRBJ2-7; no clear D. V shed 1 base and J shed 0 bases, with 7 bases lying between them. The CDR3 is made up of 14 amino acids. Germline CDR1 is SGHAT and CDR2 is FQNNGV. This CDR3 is CASSLGLISYEQYF. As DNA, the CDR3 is TGTGCCAGCAGCTTAGGCCTGATCTCCTACGAGCAGTACTTC. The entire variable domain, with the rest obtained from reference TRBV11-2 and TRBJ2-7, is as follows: EAGVAQSPRYKIIEKRQSVAFWCNPISGHATLYWYQQILGQGPKLLIQFQNNGVVDDSQLPKDRFSAERLKGVDSTLKIQPAKLEDSAVYLCASSLGLISYEQYFGPGTRLTVT.

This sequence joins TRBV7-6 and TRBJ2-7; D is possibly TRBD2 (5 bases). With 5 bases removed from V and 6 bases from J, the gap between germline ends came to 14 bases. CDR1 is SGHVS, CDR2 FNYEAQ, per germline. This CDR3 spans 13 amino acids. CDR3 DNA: TGTGCCAGCAGCCAGGACGGGAAACGCGAGCAGTACTTC. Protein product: CASSQDGKREQYF.

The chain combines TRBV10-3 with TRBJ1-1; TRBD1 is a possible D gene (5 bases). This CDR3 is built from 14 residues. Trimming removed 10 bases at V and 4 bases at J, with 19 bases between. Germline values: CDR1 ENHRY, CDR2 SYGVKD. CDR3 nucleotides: TGTGCCACCGACGATCTAGGGGAGAGCACTGAAGCTTTCTTT. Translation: CATDDLGESTEAFF.

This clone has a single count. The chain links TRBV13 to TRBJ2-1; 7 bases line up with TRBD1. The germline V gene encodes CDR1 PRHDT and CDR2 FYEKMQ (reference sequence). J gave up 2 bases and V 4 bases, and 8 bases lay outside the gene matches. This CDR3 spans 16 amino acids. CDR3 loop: CASSSWGQTTYNEQFF. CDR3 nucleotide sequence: TGTGCCAGCAGCTCCTGGGGACAGACTACCTACAATGAGCAGTTCTTC.

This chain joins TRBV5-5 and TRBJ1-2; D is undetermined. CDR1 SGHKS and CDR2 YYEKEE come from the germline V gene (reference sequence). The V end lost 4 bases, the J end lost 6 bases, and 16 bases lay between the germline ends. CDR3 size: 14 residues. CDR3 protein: CASSRPTGSDGYTF. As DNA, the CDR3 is TGTGCCAGCAGCCGCCCAACGGGGAGCGATGGCTACACCTTC.

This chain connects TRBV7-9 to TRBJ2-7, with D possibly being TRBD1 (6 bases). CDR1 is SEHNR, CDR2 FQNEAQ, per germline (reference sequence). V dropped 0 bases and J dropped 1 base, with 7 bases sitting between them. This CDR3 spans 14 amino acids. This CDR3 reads CASSLAGQSYEQYF. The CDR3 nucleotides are TGTGCCAGCAGCTTAGCCGGACAGTCCTACGAGCAGTACTTC.

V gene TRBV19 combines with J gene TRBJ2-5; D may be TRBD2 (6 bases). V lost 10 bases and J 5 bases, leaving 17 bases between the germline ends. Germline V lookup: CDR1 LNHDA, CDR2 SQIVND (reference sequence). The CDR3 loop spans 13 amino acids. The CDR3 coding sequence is TGTGCCACCAGAGAGGAGGGCCGTGAGACCCAGTACTTC. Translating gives CATREEGRETQYF.

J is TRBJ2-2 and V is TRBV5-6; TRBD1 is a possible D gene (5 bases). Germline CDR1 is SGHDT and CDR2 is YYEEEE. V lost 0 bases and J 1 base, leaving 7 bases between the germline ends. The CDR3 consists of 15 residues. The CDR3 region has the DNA TGTGCCAGCAGCTTGGTAACAGGGAACACCGGGGAGCTGTTTTTT. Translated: CASSLVTGNTGELFF.

The CDR3 sequence is CASSFHGLAMRTDTQYF. Here the CDR3 DNA reads TGCGCCAGCAGCTTTCATGGACTAGCGATGCGCACAGATACGCAGTATTTT. The V call is TRBV5-1, the J call TRBJ2-3, with TRBD2 identical over 9 bases. Germline CDR1 is SGHRS and CDR2 is YFSETQ. V shed 2 bases and J 1 base; nucleotides not matched to a gene: 8. The CDR3 is made up of 17 amino acids.

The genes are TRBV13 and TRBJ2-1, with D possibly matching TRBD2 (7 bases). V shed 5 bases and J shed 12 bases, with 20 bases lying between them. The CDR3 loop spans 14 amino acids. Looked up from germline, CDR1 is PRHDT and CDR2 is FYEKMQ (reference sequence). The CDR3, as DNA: TGTGCCAGCAGCGCTCCTCTACAGGGAGGGGTGCAGTTCTTC. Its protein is CASSAPLQGGVQFF. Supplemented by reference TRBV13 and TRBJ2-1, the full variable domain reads AAGVIQSPRHLIKEKRETATLKCYPIPRHDTVYWYQQGPGQDPQFLISFYEKMQSDKGSIPDRFSAQQFSDYHSELNMSSLELGDSALYFCASSAPLQGGVQFFGPGTRLTVL.

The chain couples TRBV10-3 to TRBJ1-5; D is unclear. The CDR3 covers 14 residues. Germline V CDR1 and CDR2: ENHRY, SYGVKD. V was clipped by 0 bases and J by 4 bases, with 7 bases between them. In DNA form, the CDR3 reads TGTGCCATCAGTGAGTCGATGACAAATCAGCCCCAGCATTTT. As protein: CAISESMTNQPQHF.

CDR3 DNA sequence: TGTGCCAGCAGCTCGTCGACAGGGTCCCAAGAGACCCAGTACTTC. Translation: CASSSSTGSQETQYF. The rearrangement uses TRBV5-8 and TRBJ2-5, with 7 nucleotides matching TRBD1. Germline CDR1 is SGHTS and CDR2 is YDEGEE. V was clipped by 3 bases and J by 1 base; unmatched bases: 6. The CDR3 is 15 amino acids.

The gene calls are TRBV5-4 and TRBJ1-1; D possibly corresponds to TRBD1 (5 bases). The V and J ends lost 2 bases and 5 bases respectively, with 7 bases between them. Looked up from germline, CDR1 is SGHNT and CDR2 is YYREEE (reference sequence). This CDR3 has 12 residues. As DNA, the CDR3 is TGTGCCAGCAGCTTCAGGGCGACTGAAGCTTTCTTT. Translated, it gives CASSFRATEAFF.

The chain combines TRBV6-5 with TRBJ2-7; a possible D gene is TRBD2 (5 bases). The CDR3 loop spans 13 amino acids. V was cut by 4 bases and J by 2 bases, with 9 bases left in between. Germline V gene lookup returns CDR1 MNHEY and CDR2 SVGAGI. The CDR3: CASSFGNPYEQYF. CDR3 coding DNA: TGTGCCAGCAGTTTCGGGAACCCCTACGAGCAGTACTTC.

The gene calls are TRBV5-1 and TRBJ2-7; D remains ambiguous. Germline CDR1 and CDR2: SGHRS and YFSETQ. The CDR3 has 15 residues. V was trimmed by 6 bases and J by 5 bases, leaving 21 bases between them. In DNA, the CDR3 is TGCGCCAGCAACCCTGGACGTGAAAATCGGGACGAGCAGTACTTC. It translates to CASNPGRENRDEQYF.

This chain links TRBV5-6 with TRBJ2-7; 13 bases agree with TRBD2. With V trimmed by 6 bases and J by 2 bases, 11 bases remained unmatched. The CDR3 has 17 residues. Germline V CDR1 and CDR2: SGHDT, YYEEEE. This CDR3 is CASTQEGTSGIAYEQYF. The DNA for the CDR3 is TGTGCCAGCACCCAGGAAGGGACTAGCGGGATCGCCTACGAGCAGTACTTC.

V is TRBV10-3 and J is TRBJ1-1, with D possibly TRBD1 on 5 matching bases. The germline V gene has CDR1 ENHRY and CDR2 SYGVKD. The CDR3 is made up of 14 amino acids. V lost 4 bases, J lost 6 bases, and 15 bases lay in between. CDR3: CAISAEEGRAEAFF. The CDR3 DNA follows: TGTGCCATCAGTGCGGAGGAGGGGAGGGCTGAAGCTTTCTTT.

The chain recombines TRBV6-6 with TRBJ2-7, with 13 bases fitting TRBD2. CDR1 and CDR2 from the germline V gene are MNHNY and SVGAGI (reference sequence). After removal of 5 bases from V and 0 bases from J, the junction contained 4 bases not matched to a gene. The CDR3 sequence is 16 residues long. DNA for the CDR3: TGTGCCAGCAGTGGGACTAGCGGGAAGAGCTCCTACGAGCAGTACTTC. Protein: CASSGTSGKSSYEQYF.

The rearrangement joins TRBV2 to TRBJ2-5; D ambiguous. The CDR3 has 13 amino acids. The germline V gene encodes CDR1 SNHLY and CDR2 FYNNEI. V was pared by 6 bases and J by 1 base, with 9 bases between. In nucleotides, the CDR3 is TGTGCCAGCAGCCCAAGAATCCAAGAGACCCAGTACTTC. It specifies CASSPRIQETQYF.

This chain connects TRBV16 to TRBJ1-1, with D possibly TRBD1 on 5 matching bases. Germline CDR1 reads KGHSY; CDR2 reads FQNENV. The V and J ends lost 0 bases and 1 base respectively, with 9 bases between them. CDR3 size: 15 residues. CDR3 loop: CASSQSPGGNTEAFF. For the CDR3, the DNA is TGTGCCAGCAGCCAATCACCGGGGGGGAACACTGAAGCTTTCTTT.

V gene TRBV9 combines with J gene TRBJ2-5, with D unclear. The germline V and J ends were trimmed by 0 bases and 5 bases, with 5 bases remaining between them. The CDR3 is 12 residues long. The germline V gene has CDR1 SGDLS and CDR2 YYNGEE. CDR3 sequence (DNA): TGTGCCAGCAGCGTAGGTATCGAGACCCAGTACTTC. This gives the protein CASSVGIETQYF.

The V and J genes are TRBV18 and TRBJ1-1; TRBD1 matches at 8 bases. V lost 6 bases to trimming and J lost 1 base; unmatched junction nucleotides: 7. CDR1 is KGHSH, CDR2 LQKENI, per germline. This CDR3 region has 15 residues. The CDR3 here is CASSSDRGRNTEAFF. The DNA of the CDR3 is TGTGCCAGCTCGTCTGACAGGGGCCGGAACACTGAAGCTTTCTTT.

CDR3 amino acids: CASSEGIGTATYEQYF. As DNA, the CDR3 is TGTGCCAGCAGTGAAGGAATAGGGACAGCTACCTACGAGCAGTACTTC. The chain uses TRBV6-1 and TRBJ2-5, with TRBD1 identical over 7 bases. The closer fit of TRBJ2-7 to the DNA end suggests the J call may be wrong. This CDR3 is built from 16 residues. Looked up from germline, CDR1 is MNHNS and CDR2 is SASEGT.

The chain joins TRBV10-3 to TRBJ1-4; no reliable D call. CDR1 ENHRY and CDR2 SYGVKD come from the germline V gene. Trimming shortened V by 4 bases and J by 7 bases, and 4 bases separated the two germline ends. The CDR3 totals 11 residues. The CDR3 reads CAISGGEKLFF. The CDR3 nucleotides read TGTGCCATCAGTGGGGGTGAAAAACTGTTTTTT.

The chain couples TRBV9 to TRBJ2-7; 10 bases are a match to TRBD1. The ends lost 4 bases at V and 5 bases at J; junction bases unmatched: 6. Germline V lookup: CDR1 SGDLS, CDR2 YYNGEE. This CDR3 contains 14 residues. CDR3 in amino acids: CASSISGTGDEQYF. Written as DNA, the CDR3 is TGTGCCAGCAGCATCTCGGGGACAGGGGACGAGCAGTACTTC.